This T cell receptor (beta chain) was recorded in a study of T cell clonotyping in hematopoietic cell transplantation (dated by TCRdb to about 2021). For the wider study: Pretransplant samples from recipients were collected after cytoreduction. A total of 110 to 150 blood samples were collected in the study from 35 consecutive transplant recipients and their related donors. Recruitment of patients was conducted between September 2015 and January 2017, and follow-up was continued until September 2020 or death.

V was cut back by 4 bases and J by 5 bases, leaving a gap of 12 bases between them. Inclusive of the bounding cysteine and phenylalanine, the CDR3 is 14 residues long. The retained sequence is limited to the CDR3, 42 bases, with the frame set at the first base. Per the germline V gene (reference sequence), SGHNT is the CDR1 and YYREEE is the CDR2. A word on this clone: It has no known antigen specificity. No much larger clonotype is one base removed from it; base qualities were not supplied.

The immunoSEQ assay, a bias-controlled multiplex PCR using V- and J-specific primers, was used to amplify TCR beta CDR3 regions from genomic DNA. A second PCR step added a proprietary barcode and Illumina adapter sequences to the CDR3 amplicons. An Illumina MiSeq instrument was used to sequence the CDR3 libraries. Per the original workflow: Export and quality control were handled in immunoSEQ Analyzer 3.0, while downstream analyses relied on R Bioconductor and Immunarch. Only productive rearrangements within the normalized downsampled data set were used in the calculation of repertoire metrics. Clonotypes larger than 5 templates in the normalized cohort were defined as pathologically expanded. The Inverse Simpson Index was used to measure repertoire diversity. CMV-specificity analyses were carried out on the non-normalized data set to capture all clonotypes. TCRdb took this table from immuneACCESS and kept in-frame rearrangements with V and J called. Such tables lack part of the clones; where checked against another copy, unresolved V genes explain under half of the gap, and the rest is unexplained. V and J calls and clone size are copied from that table; D and trimming were computed from the DNA. In this sample the table shows around 40,000 clones, 85% to 95% of which occur a single time. Of the sample, around 1.6% falls within the top ten clones.

Results and caveats for the whole study, not just this receptor: Only a small fraction of recipient repertoires overlapped donor repertoires, with over 97% appearing de novo at the given depth. The sample size was limited and the cells went unsorted, which meant the CD4 and CD8 repertoire contributions could not be told apart. Broader posttransplant TCR repertoire diversity was predicted by donor and pretransplant recipient Inverse Simpson Index values. A decrease in recipient TCR diversity was observed after transplant, and a progressive increase in pathologically expanded clonotypes was seen from day 30 to day 180.

What this sample's time point label stands for: recipient sample about 28 days before transplant, after cytoreduction. Blood from recipients was drawn roughly 28 days before transplant, then again at days 30, 100 and 180 after transplant. Using Nuclei Lysis Solution, genomic DNA was extracted from unfractionated peripheral blood mononuclear cells that were either fresh or cryopreserved. This material consisted of peripheral blood mononuclear cells, taken before stem cell transplant. This TCR was sampled from a middle-aged man with chronic myeloid leukemia. Some clones in this sample may be carry-over from other donors' samples. The chain uses TRBV5-4 and TRBJ2-2; matching of 6 bases hints at TRBD2 as the D gene. The CDR3 is CASSPVGGTGELFF. DNA sequence: TGTGCCAGCAGCCCCGTGGGGGGAACCGGGGAGCTGTTTTTT.